The 22 T cell receptor beta chains presented below share a single source sample, sequenced in a study of T cell changes during pregnancy in multiple sclerosis. The assay was immunoSEQ multiplex PCR, and TCRdb's table has in-frame clones only and misses some. In the table there are about 110,000 clones, less than 95% of which are singletons. The sample in question was peripheral blood, obtained before pregnancy. The receptor source for this set is a female donor with multiple sclerosis, enrolled in a pregnancy study.

This chain connects TRBV27 to TRBJ1-5; no reliable D call. The CDR3 has 17 amino acids. Germline V gene data show CDR1 as MNHEY and CDR2 as SMNVEV (reference sequence). Trimming took off 5 bases at V and 0 bases at J, with 17 bases between the two ends. The CDR3 DNA is TGTGCCAGCAGTCCAAGACCGGGATACTATAGCAATCAGCCCCAGCATTTT. It codes for CASSPRPGYYSNQPQHF.

The V gene is TRBV11-3, the J gene TRBJ1-1, with D maybe TRBD1 (6 bases). Germline V lookup: CDR1 SGHNT, CDR2 YENEEA. Trimming removed 5 bases at V and 0 bases at J, with 16 bases between. The CDR3 length is 16 residues. CDR3 protein: CASSKGEGVMNTEAFF. In DNA, the CDR3 is TGTGCCAGCAGCAAGGGGGAGGGAGTCATGAACACTGAAGCTTTCTTT.

The chain combines TRBV5-5 with TRBJ2-7, with D perhaps matching TRBD1 (6 bases). The V and J ends lost 4 bases and 4 bases respectively, with 18 bases between them. CDR1 SGHKS and CDR2 YYEKEE come from the germline V gene (reference sequence). There are 15 residues in the CDR3. The CDR3 here is CASSRLTGQPYEQYF. The CDR3 DNA is TGTGCCAGCAGCCGCCTAACGGGACAACCTTACGAGCAGTACTTC. Drawing the rest from reference TRBV5-5 and TRBJ2-7, the complete variable domain is DAGVTQSPTHLIKTRGQQVTLRCSPISGHKSVSWYQQVLGQGPQFIFQYYEKEERGRGNFPDRFSARQFPNYSSELNVNALLLGDSALYLCASSRLTGQPYEQYFGPGTRLTVT.

This clone is a singleton in its sample. J is TRBJ2-2 and V is TRBV6-5, with 7 bases that match TRBD2. V lost 5 bases and J lost 6; bases outside the gene matches: 9. The germline V gene has CDR1 MNHEY and CDR2 SVGAGI. The CDR3 is 15 amino acids. The CDR3 DNA sequence: TGTGCCAGCAGTAATCTAGCGGTCGTACCCGGGGAGCTGTTTTTT. Protein sequence: CASSNLAVVPGELFF.

The chain combines TRBV6-1 with TRBJ2-7; 8 positions match TRBD1. CDR3 length equals 18 residues. Per the germline V gene, CDR1 is MNHNS and CDR2 is SASEGT. The V and J ends lost 0 bases and 4 bases, in that order; junction bases with no gene match: 14. As DNA, the CDR3 is TGTGCCAGCAGTGAAGCCTCCAGGGGGCGCTGGATTGAGTACGAGCAGTACTTC. Translation: CASSEASRGRWIEYEQYF.

This rearrangement joins TRBV6-1 to TRBJ1-1; D call uncertain. Per germline, CDR1 MNHNS and CDR2 SASEGT. The CDR3 length is 14 residues. V was clipped by 5 bases and J by 0 bases, with 10 bases between them. The CDR3: CASSFYSLNTEAFF. Written as DNA, the CDR3 is TGTGCCAGCAGTTTTTACAGTCTGAACACTGAAGCTTTCTTT.

This chain uses TRBV28 with TRBJ1-2; a possible D gene is TRBD1 (5 bases). The CDR3 is 13 amino acids. The germline CDR1 and CDR2 sequences are MDHEN and SYDVKM. V shed 7 bases and J shed 4 bases, with 13 bases lying between them. CDR3 sequence reads: CASKRGRVYGYTF. CDR3 sequence (DNA): TGTGCCAGCAAAAGAGGCAGGGTCTATGGCTACACCTTC.

This chain uses TRBV5-1 with TRBJ2-7, with 14 bases fitting TRBD2. Germline trimming cut 4 bases from V and 0 bases from J; bases unmatched to any gene: 9. Germline V gives CDR1 SGHRS, CDR2 YFSETQ. This CDR3 is 18 amino acids long. As DNA, the CDR3 is TGCGCCAGCAGCCAGGGACTAGCGGGAGCCCTCTTCTCCTACGAGCAGTACTTC. Translation gives CASSQGLAGALFSYEQYF.

V usage is TRBV5-1 and J usage is TRBJ2-1; 7 bases map to TRBD2. This CDR3 contains 15 residues. The germline V gene encodes CDR1 SGHRS and CDR2 YFSETQ. After removal of 0 bases from V and 8 bases from J, the junction contained 8 bases not matched to a gene. The CDR3 reads CASSLAPGRLYEQFF. CDR3 nucleotide sequence: TGCGCCAGCAGCTTGGCCCCCGGGAGGCTCTATGAGCAGTTCTTC.

V gene TRBV12-5 combines with J gene TRBJ2-1, with 10 positions matching TRBD2. With 5 bases clipped from V and 7 bases from J, the junction kept 8 bases outside the gene matches. This CDR3 comprises 15 residues. Per germline, CDR1 LGHNT and CDR2 FRNRAP. The CDR3 spells CASGDPSGGVNEQFF. The CDR3 nucleotides read TGTGCTAGTGGTGACCCAAGCGGGGGGGTTAATGAGCAGTTCTTC. The full variable domain, its missing parts supplied by reference TRBV12-5 and TRBJ2-1, is DARVTQTPRHKVTEMGQEVTMRCQPILGHNTVFWYRQTMMQGLELLAYFRNRAPLDDSGMPKDRFSAEMPDATLATLKIQPSEPRDSAVYFCASGDPSGGVNEQFFGPGTRLTVL.

This chain connects TRBV14 to TRBJ2-7, with a tentative D call TRBD1 (6 bases). The CDR3 extends over 15 amino acids. Per germline, CDR1 SGHDN and CDR2 FVKESK. V dropped 0 bases and J dropped 3 bases, with 12 bases sitting between them. The CDR3 protein is CASSQEWQGSYEQYF. In nucleotides, the CDR3 is TGTGCCAGCAGCCAAGAATGGCAGGGGAGCTACGAGCAGTACTTC.

The genes are TRBV6-5 and TRBJ1-1; no clear D. Trimming shortened V by 5 bases and J by 4 bases, and 17 bases separated the two germline ends. Germline loops: CDR1 MNHEY, CDR2 SVGAGI. The CDR3 has 15 residues. The CDR3 DNA reads TGTGCCAGCAGTACCCCGCGGGGAGAGACCACTGAAGCTTTCTTT. This encodes CASSTPRGETTEAFF.

This chain uses TRBV4-1 with TRBJ1-3, with D hard to call. This CDR3 has 15 amino acids. V shed 1 base and J shed 7 bases, with 14 bases lying between them. CDR1 is MGHRA, CDR2 YSYEKL, per germline. CDR3 loop: CASSQVRLGDNTIYF. CDR3 coding DNA: TGCGCCAGCAGCCAAGTCCGCCTCGGGGATAACACCATATATTTT.

This chain connects TRBV7-8 to TRBJ1-4; 9 bases fit TRBD1. Germline CDR1 is SGHVS and CDR2 is FQNEAQ. Losses at the gene ends were 5 bases for V and 3 bases for J; bases not matched to a gene: 7. The CDR3 is 16 amino acids. This CDR3 reads CASSLLRDRANEKLFF. In nucleotides, the CDR3 is TGTGCCAGCAGCCTGCTCCGGGACAGGGCTAATGAAAAACTGTTTTTT.

This clone appeared once. The V call is TRBV5-4, the J call TRBJ2-5, with 15 bases matching TRBD2. Germline CDR1 reads SGHNT; CDR2 reads YYREEE (reference sequence). V was pared by 3 bases and J by 0 bases, with 3 bases of the junction left unmatched. There are 17 residues in the CDR3. Here the CDR3 reads CASSSGTSGGNQETQYF. CDR3 bases: TGTGCCAGCAGCTCCGGGACTAGCGGGGGGAACCAAGAGACCCAGTACTTC.

This chain connects TRBV4-2 to TRBJ2-7; the match to TRBD2 covers 8 bases. CDR3 length equals 17 residues. The trim removed 1 base at V and 3 bases at J, leaving 11 bases unmatched. Germline values: CDR1 LGHNA, CDR2 YNFKEQ. Here the CDR3 DNA reads TGTGCCAGCAGCCAAGCCCCGGCAGGACTAGCAATCTACGAGCAGTACTTC. This sequence encodes CASSQAPAGLAIYEQYF.

The genes are TRBV5-4 and TRBJ2-3; TRBD2 aligns across 8 bases. CDR1 is SGHNT, CDR2 YYREEE, per germline (reference sequence). The CDR3 runs 15 residues. After removal of 5 bases from V and 6 bases from J, the junction contained 11 bases not matched to a gene. CDR3 protein: CASRPGGAGGDTQYF. The CDR3 DNA sequence: TGTGCCAGCAGACCCGGGGGGGCGGGGGGTGATACGCAGTATTTT. Together with reference TRBV5-4 and TRBJ2-3, the CDR3 gives the full variable domain: ETGVTQSPTHLIKTRGQQVTLRCSSQSGHNTVSWYQQALGQGPQFIFQYYREEENGRGNFPPRFSGLQFPNYSSELNVNALELDDSALYLCASRPGGAGGDTQYFGPGTRLTVL.

About this clone: At one boundary the junction diverges from the germline segment, which might be a read error. V and J are TRBV18 and TRBJ2-4; TRBD2 aligns across 10 bases. Germline CDR1 is KGHSH and CDR2 is LQKENI. This CDR3 contains 15 residues. Here the CDR3 DNA reads TGTGCCAGCTCATCCCAGCGGGAGGGACAGGCTGACTTGGACTTC. Its protein is CASSSQREGQADLDF.

The V call is TRBV4-1, the J call TRBJ1-1; the D gene is possibly TRBD1 (6 bases). Germline values: CDR1 MGHRA, CDR2 YSYEKL. This CDR3 contains 14 residues. V was clipped by 4 bases and J by 1 base, with 10 bases between them. CDR3 DNA sequence: TGCGCCAGCAGCCCTTACAGGGCGAACACTGAAGCTTTCTTT. This codes for CASSPYRANTEAFF.

V and J are TRBV18 and TRBJ2-1; 12 nucleotides line up with TRBD2. Losses at the gene ends were 1 base for V and 8 bases for J; bases not matched to a gene: 24. The CDR3 is 22 amino acids. Germline V CDR1 and CDR2: KGHSH, LQKENI. The CDR3 spells CASSPRLKGQGLAGSPGDEQFF. Written as DNA, the CDR3 is TGTGCCAGCTCACCACGCCTTAAGGGACAGGGACTAGCGGGCTCCCCGGGCGATGAGCAGTTCTTC.

CDR3: CASISTGVNTGELFF. CDR3 in DNA: TGTGCCAGCATTTCGACAGGGGTGAACACCGGGGAGCTGTTTTTT. The chain links TRBV2 to TRBJ2-2, with 8 bases that match TRBD1. This CDR3 contains 15 residues. CDR1 is SNHLY, CDR2 FYNNEI, per germline. V trimming: 7 bases; J trimming: 1 base; junction bases outside the gene matches: 5.

The chain recombines TRBV11-2 with TRBJ2-7, with 8 nucleotides matching TRBD1. Germline CDR1 is SGHAT and CDR2 is FQNNGV. CDR3 size: 15 residues. Trimming took 5 bases from V and 2 from J; bases not matched to a gene: 8. The CDR3 loop reads CASSPGQGNPYEQYF. The CDR3 DNA reads TGTGCCAGCAGCCCAGGACAGGGAAATCCCTACGAGCAGTACTTC.